The present T cell receptor (beta chain) was sequenced within a study of beta chain features in type 1 diabetes. Turning to the study itself: Examined across all samples were over 85 million sorted cells.

This clone was seen a handful of times. Its antigen remains unidentified. The CDR3 is made up of 14 amino acids. Germline-derived CDR1 and CDR2 are LNHNV and YYDKDF (reference sequence). The V and J ends lost 0 bases and 11 bases respectively, with 17 bases between them. Study outcomes and limitations: TCRB CDR3s from Type 1 diabetes patients were moderately but significantly shorter in all four CD4+ subsets.

The entirety of the isolated RNA underwent reverse transcription, so expressed TCRB transcripts were sequenced. Only in-frame clones appear in the TCRdb table, and some are missing; sequencing was by immunoSEQ multiplex PCR. The sample has around 240,000 clones; about a sixth are singletons. The specimen was naive CD4+ T cells from blood. The sequence came from a young man with type 1 diabetes. The rearrangement links TRBV15 to TRBJ2-7; D is perhaps TRBD2 (6 bases). CDR3 protein: CATSRDRHGDSEYF. In DNA, the CDR3 is TGTGCCACCAGCAGAGATCGACACGGGGACTCGGAGTACTTC.